The 16 T cell receptor beta chains below all came from one sample that was sequenced in a study of control samples from healthy donors and cancer patients. Profiling relied on immunoSEQ multiplex PCR, and the TCRdb table lists in-frame clones only, not all of them. The sample carries 100,000 to 150,000 clones, nearly 90% recorded once. Input material: blood. Source of these receptors: a man aged 50 or older in good health.

This sequence joins TRBV28 and TRBJ1-4; D gene unclear. Trimming took off 7 bases at V and 7 bases at J, with 10 bases between the two ends. The CDR3 consists of 12 residues. Germline values: CDR1 MDHEN, CDR2 SYDVKM. CDR3 nucleotide sequence: TGTGCCAGCACTGGTAGTGGTGAAAAACTGTTTTTT. It yields the protein CASTGSGEKLFF.

This clone came up a few times. This chain joins TRBV30 and TRBJ2-7; TRBD2 is a possible D gene (5 bases). Trimming removed 5 bases from V and 3 bases from J, with 17 bases in between. Per germline, CDR1 GTSNPN and CDR2 SVGIG (reference sequence). The CDR3 loop spans 14 amino acids. The CDR3 DNA reads TGTGCCTGGGCGGTTGGGAGCGGACGCTACGAGCAGTACTTC. Protein sequence: CAWAVGSGRYEQYF.

This clone turned up a few times. The chain combines TRBV3-1 (or the pseudogene TRBV3-2) with TRBJ2-5, with 8 bases lining up with TRBD2. CDR1 and CDR2 (germline): LGHDT, YNNKEL (reference sequence). CDR3 length: 14 residues. Unmatched junction bases numbered 4, after V lost 4 bases and J lost 3 bases. This CDR3 reads CASSLRGGKETQYF. In DNA, the CDR3 is TGTGCCAGCAGCCTCCGCGGGGGGAAAGAGACCCAGTACTTC.

This clone has more than one count but fewer than ten. The chain carries TRBV3-1 (or the pseudogene TRBV3-2) and TRBJ2-1; 12 nucleotides align to TRBD2. This CDR3 region has 15 residues. CDR1 and CDR2 (germline): LGHDT, YNNKEL (reference sequence). The trim removed 4 bases at V and 8 bases at J, leaving 6 bases unmatched. This chain's CDR3 is CASSPRLAGVDEQFF. DNA of the CDR3: TGTGCCAGCAGCCCTAGACTAGCGGGGGTGGATGAGCAGTTCTTC.

The V call is TRBV28, the J call TRBJ1-5; D unclear. This CDR3 comprises 15 residues. Between the trimmed V and J ends, which lost 6 bases and 4 bases, there was a span of 16 bases. Germline assignment: CDR1 MDHEN and CDR2 SYDVKM. The CDR3 region is CASRSGRVENQPQHF. The DNA for the CDR3 is TGTGCCAGCAGAAGCGGGAGAGTCGAGAATCAGCCCCAGCATTTT.

CDR3 loop: CASSMREGWGNEQFF. CDR3 nucleotide sequence: TGTGCCAGTAGTATGAGAGAGGGATGGGGGAATGAGCAGTTCTTC. The chain uses TRBV19 and TRBJ2-1, with D possibly called TRBD1 or TRBD2 (5 bases each). Trimming removed 3 bases from V and 7 bases from J, with 16 bases in between. CDR3 length: 15 amino acids. Per germline, CDR1 LNHDA and CDR2 SQIVND (reference sequence).

The sample holds one count of this clone. This rearrangement joins TRBV4-1 to TRBJ2-5; 9 nucleotides line up with TRBD1. This CDR3 has 16 residues. Germline CDR1 reads MGHRA; CDR2 reads YSYEKL. Trimming at V came to 2 bases and at J to 2 bases, leaving 6 bases not matched to a gene. Written as DNA, the CDR3 is TGCGCCAGCAGCCAACAAACAGGGGGCACACAAGAGACCCAGTACTTC. Amino acids: CASSQQTGGTQETQYF.

The CDR3: CASQFTGLGYEQYF. The CDR3 region has the DNA TGTGCCAGTCAATTCACAGGGCTCGGCTACGAGCAGTACTTC. This chain links TRBV19 with TRBJ2-7; tentative D call: TRBD1 (6 bases). The germline V gene has CDR1 LNHDA and CDR2 SQIVND (reference sequence). V gave up 8 bases and J gave up 3 bases, with 17 bases separating them. The CDR3 sequence is 14 residues long.

This rearrangement joins TRBV18 to TRBJ2-3; D tentatively fits TRBD1 or TRBD2 (6 bases each). The CDR3 sequence is 17 residues long. Germline V gene sequence: CDR1 KGHSH, CDR2 LQKENI. Deletions cut 2 bases from V and 0 bases from J, with 15 bases between. The DNA for the CDR3 is TGTGCCAGCTCACCAACGCCAAGGGGGGCTAGCACAGATACGCAGTATTTT. Protein: CASSPTPRGASTDTQYF.

Of note for this clone: The sample carries other DNA sequences with the same CDR3. The chain has TRBV5-1 and TRBJ1-5; D may be TRBD1 (6 bases). Trimming left V 0 bases short and J 2 bases short, with 6 bases between. Germline CDR1 reads SGHRS; CDR2 reads YFSETQ. This CDR3 region has 14 residues. For the CDR3, the DNA is TGCGCCAGCAGCTTGGAGGGGGGCAATCAGCCCCAGCATTTT. This gives the protein CASSLEGGNQPQHF.

The chain couples TRBV20-1 to TRBJ2-7; D ambiguous. Trimming removed 6 bases from V and 3 bases from J, with 6 bases in between. The germline V gene has CDR1 DFQATT and CDR2 SNEGSKA (reference sequence). This CDR3 is 10 amino acids long. CDR3 loop: CSASYYEQYF. CDR3 coding DNA: TGCAGTGCCAGTTACTACGAGCAGTACTTC.

The rearrangement joins TRBV27 to TRBJ2-5; D unresolved. The ends were cut back, 2 bases at V and 2 bases at J, with 6 bases in the middle. Looked up from germline, CDR1 is MNHEY and CDR2 is SMNVEV (reference sequence). This CDR3 has 13 amino acids. The CDR3 here is CASSLGKQETQYF. Written as DNA, the CDR3 is TGTGCCAGCAGTTTAGGAAAACAAGAGACCCAGTACTTC.

The chain uses TRBV2 and TRBJ1-3, with TRBD1 matching over 11 bases. V lost 6 bases and J lost 0; bases outside the gene matches: 4. Germline V lookup: CDR1 SNHLY, CDR2 FYNNEI. This CDR3 has 16 residues. The CDR3 is CASRSGTGGSGNTIYF. The CDR3 DNA is TGTGCCAGCAGATCCGGGACAGGGGGCTCTGGAAACACCATATATTTT. The variable domain in full, with the rest retrieved from reference TRBV2 and TRBJ1-3, is EPEVTQTPSHQVTQMGQEVILRCVPISNHLYFYWYRQILGQKVEFLVSFYNNEISEKSEIFDDQFSVERPDGSNFTLKIRSTKLEDSAMYFCASRSGTGGSGNTIYFGEGSWLTVV.

This clone turned up a few times. The chain carries TRBV13 and TRBJ1-1; TRBD1 is a possible D gene (6 bases). The length of the CDR3 is 14 residues. Trimming pared 1 base from V and 1 base from J, leaving 7 bases between. Germline CDR1 PRHDT, CDR2 FYEKMQ (reference sequence). The DNA for the CDR3 is TGTGCCAGCAGCTTAGCGGGGGCGAACACTGAAGCTTTCTTT. Its translation: CASSLAGANTEAFF.

This sequence joins TRBV9 and TRBJ1-2; 9 positions match TRBD1. The CDR3 covers 15 residues. The V segment lost 3 bases and the J segment 4 bases; nucleotides outside the gene matches: 7. The V gene's germline CDR1 is SGDLS and CDR2 YYNGEE. CDR3 in amino acids: CASSANRDRAYGYTF. The CDR3 DNA sequence: TGTGCCAGCAGCGCGAACCGGGACAGGGCCTATGGCTACACCTTC.

V and J are TRBV2 and TRBJ1-5, with no clear D. V was shortened by 7 bases and J by 5 bases, with 12 bases between the two germline ends. Germline V gene lookup returns CDR1 SNHLY and CDR2 FYNNEI. This CDR3 has 13 amino acids. DNA of the CDR3: TGTGCCAGCAATCGGGGTACGGATCAGCCCCAGCATTTT. Residues: CASNRGTDQPQHF.